A single sample is the source of the 18 T cell receptor beta chains below, sequenced in a study of blood T cell repertoires in COVID-19. The data were produced by immunoSEQ multiplex PCR, yet TCRdb's version contains in-frame clones alone and is incomplete. Of over 200,000 clones listed, 85% to 90% are singletons. The sequencing sample was made of PBMCs or T cells enriched from blood (not recorded which). The receptors originated from a woman aged 45-65 years in a cohort exposed to, infected with or recovered from COVID-19 (not recorded which).

The rearrangement uses TRBV6-5 and TRBJ2-7, with unresolved D. Germline lookup yields CDR1 MNHEY and CDR2 SVGAGI. CDR3 size: 14 residues. Deletions cut 2 bases from V and 3 bases from J, with 11 bases between. This CDR3 reads CASSYRDRLYEQYF. In DNA, the CDR3 is TGTGCCAGCAGTTACAGAGACCGACTCTACGAGCAGTACTTC.

V and J are TRBV2 and TRBJ1-5; the D is unclear. Trimming took off 4 bases at V and 6 bases at J, with 10 bases between the two ends. From germline, CDR1 is SNHLY and CDR2 FYNNEI. The CDR3 has 13 residues. CDR3 nucleotide sequence: TGTGCCAGCAGTGTCGAGGGAGCTCAGCCCCAGCATTTT. Residues: CASSVEGAQPQHF.

V and J are TRBV7-3 and TRBJ2-2; TRBD2 aligns across 7 bases. V was clipped by 7 bases and J by 8 bases; unmatched bases: 13. The CDR3 totals 15 residues. Per the germline V gene, CDR1 is SGHTA and CDR2 is FQGTGA. CDR3 sequence (DNA): TGTGCCAGCAACCTGGGAGCGGGGTCAAAGGGGGAGCTGTTTTTT. As protein: CASNLGAGSKGELFF.

This clone was picked up a small number of times. This chain connects TRBV2 to TRBJ1-3; a weak D match, TRBD1 (5 bases). Trimming left V 2 bases short and J 2 bases short, with 10 bases between. Germline CDR1 and CDR2: SNHLY and FYNNEI. CDR3 length: 15 residues. DNA of the CDR3: TGTGCCAGCAGTGAATCGAGACAGCCTGGAAACACCATATATTTT. This encodes CASSESRQPGNTIYF.

This clone was recorded a few times. The rearrangement links TRBV19 to TRBJ1-6; TRBD1 is a possible D gene (6 bases). The V end lost 3 bases, the J end lost 10 bases, and 19 bases lay between the germline ends. Germline values: CDR1 LNHDA, CDR2 SQIVND (reference sequence). The CDR3 extends over 16 amino acids. The CDR3 sequence: CASSMARGAPGSPLHF. The CDR3 bases are TGTGCCAGTAGTATGGCCCGGGGGGCGCCGGGATCACCCCTCCACTTT.

J is TRBJ1-6 and V is TRBV10-3; D gene ambiguous. The CDR3 runs to 15 residues. CDR1 is ENHRY and CDR2 is SYGVKD in the germline V gene. The V gene lost 3 bases and the J gene lost 0 bases, with 6 bases spanning the gap. The CDR3: CAISDKSSYNSPLHF. CDR3 sequence (DNA): TGTGCCATCAGTGACAAGAGCTCCTATAATTCACCCCTCCACTTT.

The CDR3 DNA reads TGTGCCAGCAGTTTCACAGCCTATGGCTACACCTTC. Amino acids: CASSFTAYGYTF. The rearrangement joins TRBV28 to TRBJ1-2, with D uncertain. The CDR3 covers 12 residues. From germline, CDR1 is MDHEN and CDR2 SYDVKM. Trimming cost V 3 bases and J 4 bases, with 6 bases left between them.

This clone occurred once. V is TRBV30 and J is TRBJ1-5; D possibly corresponds to TRBD1 (5 bases). Germline CDR1 reads GTSNPN; CDR2 reads SVGIG (reference sequence). The CDR3 has 14 residues. V lost 0 bases and J lost 6, with 12 bases in between. The CDR3 protein is CAWSVLLGLQPQHF. Here the CDR3 DNA reads TGTGCCTGGAGTGTACTGTTGGGACTTCAGCCCCAGCATTTT.

This chain uses TRBV10-3 with TRBJ1-1; D is perhaps TRBD1 (5 bases). With 6 bases removed from V and 4 bases from J, the gap between germline ends came to 12 bases. The CDR3 totals 13 residues. Germline values: CDR1 ENHRY, CDR2 SYGVKD. CDR3 in DNA: TGTGCCATCAGCCAGGGTGAGAGCACTGAAGCTTTCTTT. Translated, it gives CAISQGESTEAFF.

V gene TRBV7-9 combines with J gene TRBJ2-1; a possible D gene is TRBD2 (5 bases). Germline-derived CDR1 and CDR2 are SEHNR and FQNEAQ (reference sequence). Between the trimmed V and J ends, which lost 4 bases and 8 bases, there was a span of 24 bases. The CDR3 is 17 amino acids. CDR3 nucleotide sequence: TGTGCCAGCAGCTCGATCCCATTTTACGGGGTTGATCATGAGCAGTTCTTC. Its protein product is CASSSIPFYGVDHEQFF.

The gene calls are TRBV4-3 and TRBJ2-1; tentatively, D is TRBD1 (5 bases). CDR1 LGHNA and CDR2 YSLEER come from the germline V gene. The length of the CDR3 is 14 residues. V gave up 0 bases and J gave up 6 bases, with 9 bases separating them. CDR3 coding DNA: TGCGCCAGCAGCCAAGAGGTCAGGGTCAATGAGCAGTTCTTC. It yields the protein CASSQEVRVNEQFF.

V usage is TRBV13 and J usage is TRBJ1-2; D possibly corresponds to TRBD1 (6 bases). The germline V and J ends were trimmed by 5 bases and 4 bases, with 17 bases remaining between them. Germline assignment: CDR1 PRHDT and CDR2 FYEKMQ (reference sequence). CDR3 length: 15 amino acids. CDR3 bases: TGTGCCAGCAGCCCCCTGGCCGGGACAACCTATGGCTACACCTTC. As protein: CASSPLAGTTYGYTF.

This chain joins TRBV6-5 and TRBJ1-4, with TRBD1 matching over 8 bases. J was trimmed by 14 bases and V by 0 bases; bases with no gene match: 2. CDR1 is MNHEY, CDR2 SVGAGI, per germline. There are 12 residues in the CDR3. The CDR3 region is CASSYSGQVLFF. CDR3 DNA: TGTGCCAGCAGTTACTCGGGACAGGTGCTGTTTTTT.

The rearrangement links TRBV11-3 to TRBJ2-4, with no clear D. The CDR3 has 13 residues. From germline, CDR1 is SGHNT and CDR2 YENEEA. V lost 5 bases to trimming and J lost 1 base, with 6 bases between them. The CDR3 protein is CASSPGAKNIQYF. In DNA, the CDR3 is TGTGCCAGCAGCCCCGGGGCCAAAAACATTCAGTACTTC.

The rearrangement uses TRBV7-3 and TRBJ1-1; perhaps TRBD1 as D (6 bases). Per the germline V gene, CDR1 is SGHTA and CDR2 is FQGTGA. The CDR3 covers 21 residues. V lost 1 base and J 1 base, leaving 28 bases between the germline ends. CDR3 nucleotide sequence: TGTGCCAGCAGCTTAATAGGGGGGCGGACAGTGGGACTATACGAGAACACTGAAGCTTTCTTT. Translated, it gives CASSLIGGRTVGLYENTEAFF.

CDR3 DNA: TGTGCCAGCAGTCCACGGACAGGAGACACTAGCAATCAGCCCCAGCATTTT. Translated, it gives CASSPRTGDTSNQPQHF. This chain links TRBV28 with TRBJ1-5, with 7 bases lining up with TRBD1. In germline, CDR1 is MDHEN, CDR2 SYDVKM. The CDR3 is made up of 17 amino acids. V shed 5 bases, J shed 0 bases, and the junction held 10 bases outside the gene matches.

The V call is TRBV5-4, the J call TRBJ1-2; 7 nucleotides align to TRBD1. Germline CDR1 is SGHNT and CDR2 is YYREEE (reference sequence). After removal of 1 base from V and 6 bases from J, the junction contained 15 bases not matched to a gene. This CDR3 spans 17 amino acids. CDR3: CASSLSGGIGATDGYTF. CDR3 nucleotide sequence: TGTGCCAGCAGCTTGTCAGGGGGAATAGGGGCGACGGATGGCTACACCTTC.

V is TRBV6-5 and J is TRBJ2-3; D may be TRBD1 (8 bases). Germline V gives CDR1 MNHEY, CDR2 SVGAGI. The CDR3 runs to 16 residues. V was clipped by 1 base and J by 5 bases, with 16 bases between them. The CDR3 reads CASSYFNRGRGDTQYF. CDR3 sequence (DNA): TGTGCCAGCAGTTACTTCAACAGGGGGAGGGGAGATACGCAGTATTTT.